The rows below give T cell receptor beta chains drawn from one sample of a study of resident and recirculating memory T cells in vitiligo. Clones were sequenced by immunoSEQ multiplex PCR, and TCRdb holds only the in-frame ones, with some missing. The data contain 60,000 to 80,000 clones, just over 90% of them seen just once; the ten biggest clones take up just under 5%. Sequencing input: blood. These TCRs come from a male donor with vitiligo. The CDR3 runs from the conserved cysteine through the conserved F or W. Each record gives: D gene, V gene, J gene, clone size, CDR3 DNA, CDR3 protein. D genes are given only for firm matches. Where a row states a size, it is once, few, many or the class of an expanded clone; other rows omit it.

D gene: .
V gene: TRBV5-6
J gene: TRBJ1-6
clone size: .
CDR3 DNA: TGTGCCAGCAGCTTGGCCGGCAGGGAGGTCCACTTT
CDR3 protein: CASSLAGREVHF

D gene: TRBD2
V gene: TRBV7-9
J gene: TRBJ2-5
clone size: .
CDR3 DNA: TGTGCCAGCAGCCCTAGCGGGGGGGGCGAGACCCAGTACTTC
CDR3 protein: CASSPSGGGETQYF

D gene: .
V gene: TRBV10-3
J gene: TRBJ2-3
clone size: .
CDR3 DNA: TGTGCCATCAGCCGGGACTCAGCCCGCACAGATACGCAGTATTTT
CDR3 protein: CAISRDSARTDTQYF

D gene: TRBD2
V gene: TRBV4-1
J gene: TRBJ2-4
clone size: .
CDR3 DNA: TGCGCCAGCAGCCCGGGACTAGCGGGGGAGCTAGCCAAAAACATTCAGTACTTC
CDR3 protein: CASSPGLAGELAKNIQYF

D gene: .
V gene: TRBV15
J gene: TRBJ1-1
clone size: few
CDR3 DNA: TGTGCCACCGGACCAGCGGGAATGAACACTGAAGCTTTCTTT
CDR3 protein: CATGPAGMNTEAFF

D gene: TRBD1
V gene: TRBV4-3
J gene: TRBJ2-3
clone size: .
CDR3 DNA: TGCGCCAGCAGCCAAGATTGGCGTGGGGACAGGGAGCAGTATTTT
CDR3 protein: CASSQDWRGDREQYF

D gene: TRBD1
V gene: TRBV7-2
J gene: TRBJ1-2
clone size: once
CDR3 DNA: TGTGCCAGCAGCTTGGGGACAGGGGGGAACTATGGCTACACCTTC
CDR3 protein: CASSLGTGGNYGYTF

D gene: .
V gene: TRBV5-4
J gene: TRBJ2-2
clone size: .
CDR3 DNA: TGTGCCAGCAGCTCCGAGATCGGGGGAACCGGGGAGCTGTTTTTT
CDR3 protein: CASSSEIGGTGELFF

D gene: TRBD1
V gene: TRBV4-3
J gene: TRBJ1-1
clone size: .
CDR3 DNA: TGCGCCAGCAGCCAAGATTTTGGGACAGCCGCTGGTGGCACTGAAGCTTTCTTT
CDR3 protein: CASSQDFGTAAGGTEAFF

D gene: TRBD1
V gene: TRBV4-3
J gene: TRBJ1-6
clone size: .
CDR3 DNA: TGCGCCAGCAGCCAAGATATTCGTCCCAGGGGGGCAGCAAGCTCCTATAATTCACCCCTCCACTTT
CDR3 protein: CASSQDIRPRGAASSYNSPLHF

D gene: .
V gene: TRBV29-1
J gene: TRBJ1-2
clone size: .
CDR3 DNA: TGCAGCGTTGATAAGGGGTTATACTATGGCTACACCTTC
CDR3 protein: CSVDKGLYYGYTF

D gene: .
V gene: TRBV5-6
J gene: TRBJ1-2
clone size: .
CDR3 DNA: TGTGCCAGCAGCTTGATCGGGGGTCGGTATGGCTACACCTTC
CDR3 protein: CASSLIGGRYGYTF

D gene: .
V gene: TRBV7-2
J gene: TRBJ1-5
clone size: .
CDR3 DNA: TGTGCCAGCAGCTTACTTCCGCGGGACAATCAGCCCCAGCATTTT
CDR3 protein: CASSLLPRDNQPQHF

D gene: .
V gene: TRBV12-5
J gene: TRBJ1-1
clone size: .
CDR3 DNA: TGTGCTAGTGGTACCCCCTCGGACTCCATGTATAGCACTGAAGCTTTCTTT
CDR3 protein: CASGTPSDSMYSTEAFF

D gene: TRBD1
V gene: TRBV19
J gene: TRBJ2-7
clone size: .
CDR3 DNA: TGTGCCAGTAGTCTTCAGCCGGACAGGGGCTACGAGCAGTACTTC
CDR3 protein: CASSLQPDRGYEQYF

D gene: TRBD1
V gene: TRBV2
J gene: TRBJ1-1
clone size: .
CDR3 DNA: TGTGCCAGCAGAGACTACAGGGGCGGCACTGAAGCTTTCTTT
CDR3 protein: CASRDYRGGTEAFF

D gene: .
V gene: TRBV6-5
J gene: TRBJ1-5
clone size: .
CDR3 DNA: TGTGCCAGCAGTTACTCAGGGGCTGGCAATCAGCCCCAGCATTTT
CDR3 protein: CASSYSGAGNQPQHF

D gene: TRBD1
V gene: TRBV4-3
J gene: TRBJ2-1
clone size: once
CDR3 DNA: TGCGCCAGCAGCCCGAGGACAGGAGTGGGTGAGCAGTTCTTC
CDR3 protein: CASSPRTGVGEQFF

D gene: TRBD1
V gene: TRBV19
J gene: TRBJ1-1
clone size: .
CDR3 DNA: TGTGCCAGTAGTACTGCCGGGACAGGGAGGAACACTGAAGCTTTCTTT
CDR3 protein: CASSTAGTGRNTEAFF

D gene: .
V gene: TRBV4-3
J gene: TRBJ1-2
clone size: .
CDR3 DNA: TGCGCCAGCAGCCAAGATCGATCGCAGGGTAGTTTCTCGGGCGGCTACACCTTC
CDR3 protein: CASSQDRSQGSFSGGYTF